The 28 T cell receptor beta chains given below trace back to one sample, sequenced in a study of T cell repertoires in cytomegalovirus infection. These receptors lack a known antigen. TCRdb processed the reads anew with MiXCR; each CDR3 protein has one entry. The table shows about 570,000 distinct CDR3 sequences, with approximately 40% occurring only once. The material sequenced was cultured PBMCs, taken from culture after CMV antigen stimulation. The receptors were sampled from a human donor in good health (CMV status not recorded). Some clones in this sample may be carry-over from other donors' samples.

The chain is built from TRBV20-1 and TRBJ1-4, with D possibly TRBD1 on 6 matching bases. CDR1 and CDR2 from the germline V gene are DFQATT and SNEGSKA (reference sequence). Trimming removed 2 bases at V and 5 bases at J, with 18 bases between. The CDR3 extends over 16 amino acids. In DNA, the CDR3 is TGCAGTGCTAGATCCGGGAAGGGGGGTTTAAATGAAAAACTGTTTTTT. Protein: CSARSGKGGLNEKLFF.

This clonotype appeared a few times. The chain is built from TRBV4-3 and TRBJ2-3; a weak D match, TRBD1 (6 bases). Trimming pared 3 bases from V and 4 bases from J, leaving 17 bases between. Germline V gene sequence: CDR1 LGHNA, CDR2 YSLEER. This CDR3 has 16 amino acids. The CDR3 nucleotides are TGCGCCAGCAGCCAGAGGGGACACAGGTTCTCAGATACGCAGTATTTT. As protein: CASSQRGHRFSDTQYF.

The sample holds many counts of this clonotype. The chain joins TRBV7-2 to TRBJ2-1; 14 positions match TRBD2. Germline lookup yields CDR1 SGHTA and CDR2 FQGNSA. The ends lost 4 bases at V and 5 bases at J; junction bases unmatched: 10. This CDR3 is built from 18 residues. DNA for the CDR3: TGTGCCAGCAGCTGGAAAACAGGACTAGCGGGGGGTCACAATGAGCAGTTCTTC. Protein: CASSWKTGLAGGHNEQFF.

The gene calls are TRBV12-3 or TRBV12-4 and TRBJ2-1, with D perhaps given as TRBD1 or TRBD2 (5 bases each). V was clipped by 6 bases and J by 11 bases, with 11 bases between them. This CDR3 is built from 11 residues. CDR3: CASSNGDQQFF. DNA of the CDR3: TGTGCCAGCAGCAACGGGGACCAGCAGTTCTTC.

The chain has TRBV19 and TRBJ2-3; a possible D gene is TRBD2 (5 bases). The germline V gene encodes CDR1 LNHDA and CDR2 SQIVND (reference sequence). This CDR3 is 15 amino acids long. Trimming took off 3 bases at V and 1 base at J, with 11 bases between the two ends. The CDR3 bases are TGTGCCAGTAGTATTCTTGGGAGAGGCACAGATACGCAGTATTTT. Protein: CASSILGRGTDTQYF.

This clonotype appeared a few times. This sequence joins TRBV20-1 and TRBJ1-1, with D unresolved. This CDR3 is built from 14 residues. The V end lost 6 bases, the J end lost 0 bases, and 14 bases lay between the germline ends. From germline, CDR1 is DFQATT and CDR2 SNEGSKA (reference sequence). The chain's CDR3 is CSAHVSRLNTEAFF. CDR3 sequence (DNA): TGCAGTGCCCATGTATCCCGGCTGAACACTGAAGCTTTCTTT.

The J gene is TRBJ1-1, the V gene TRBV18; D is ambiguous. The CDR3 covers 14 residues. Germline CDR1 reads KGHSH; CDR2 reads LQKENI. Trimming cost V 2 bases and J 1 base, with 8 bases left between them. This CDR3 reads CASSPATTNTEAFF. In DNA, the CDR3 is TGTGCCAGCTCACCAGCCACGACGAACACTGAAGCTTTCTTT. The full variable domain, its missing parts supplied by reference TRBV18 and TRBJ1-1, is NAGVMQNPRHLVRRRGQEARLRCSPMKGHSHVYWYRQLPEEGLKFMVYLQKENIIDESGMPKERFSAEFPKEGPSILRIQQVVRGDSAAYFCASSPATTNTEAFFGQGTRLTVV.

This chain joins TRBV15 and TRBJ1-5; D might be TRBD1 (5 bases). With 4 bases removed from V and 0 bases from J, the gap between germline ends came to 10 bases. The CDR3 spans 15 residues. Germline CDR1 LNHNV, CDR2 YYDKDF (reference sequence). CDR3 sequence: CATSTWGNSNQPQHF. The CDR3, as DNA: TGTGCCACCAGCACTTGGGGGAATAGCAATCAGCCCCAGCATTTT. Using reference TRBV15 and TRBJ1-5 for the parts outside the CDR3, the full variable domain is DAMVIQNPRYQVTQFGKPVTLSCSQTLNHNVMYWYQQKSSQAPKLLFHYYDKDFNNEADTPDNFQSRRPNTSFCFLDIRSPGLGDTAMYLCATSTWGNSNQPQHFGDGTRLSIL.

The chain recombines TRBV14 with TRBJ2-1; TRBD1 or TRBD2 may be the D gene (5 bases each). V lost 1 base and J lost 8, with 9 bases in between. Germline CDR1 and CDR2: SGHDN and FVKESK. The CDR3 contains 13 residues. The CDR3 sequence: CASSQGLGDEQFF. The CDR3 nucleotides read TGTGCCAGCAGCCAAGGATTGGGGGATGAGCAGTTCTTC.

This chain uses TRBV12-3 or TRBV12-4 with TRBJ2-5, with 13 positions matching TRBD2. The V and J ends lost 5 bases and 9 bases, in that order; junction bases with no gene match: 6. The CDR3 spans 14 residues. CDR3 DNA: TGTGCCAGCAGTCCCCTCACTAGCGGGAGGGCCCAGTACTTC. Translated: CASSPLTSGRAQYF.

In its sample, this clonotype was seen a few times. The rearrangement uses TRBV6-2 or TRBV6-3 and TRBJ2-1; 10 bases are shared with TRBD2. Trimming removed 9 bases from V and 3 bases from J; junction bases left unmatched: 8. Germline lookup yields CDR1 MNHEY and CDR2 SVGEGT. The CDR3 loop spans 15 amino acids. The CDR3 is CARNLSGGVYNEQFF. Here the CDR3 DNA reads TGTGCCAGGAACCTCAGCGGGGGGGTCTACAATGAGCAGTTCTTC.

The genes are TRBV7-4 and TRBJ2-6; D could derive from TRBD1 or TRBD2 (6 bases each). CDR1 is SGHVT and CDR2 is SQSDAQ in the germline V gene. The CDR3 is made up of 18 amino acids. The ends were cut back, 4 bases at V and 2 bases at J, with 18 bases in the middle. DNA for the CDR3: TGTGCCAGCAGCTCACCTGGCATGAGGGGGGCTGGGGCCAACGTCCTGACTTTC. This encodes CASSSPGMRGAGANVLTF.

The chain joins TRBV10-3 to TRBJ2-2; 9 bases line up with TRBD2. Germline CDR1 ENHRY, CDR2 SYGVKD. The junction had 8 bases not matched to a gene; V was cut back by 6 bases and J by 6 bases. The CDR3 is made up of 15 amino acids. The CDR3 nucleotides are TGTGCCATCAGAACCTTAGCGGGAGTCGCCGGGGAGCTGTTTTTT. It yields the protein CAIRTLAGVAGELFF.

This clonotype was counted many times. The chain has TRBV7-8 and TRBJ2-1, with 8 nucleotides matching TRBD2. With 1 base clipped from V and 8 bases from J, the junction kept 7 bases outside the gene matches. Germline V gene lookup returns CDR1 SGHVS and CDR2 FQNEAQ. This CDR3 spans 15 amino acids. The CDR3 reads CASSLVPAGADEQFF. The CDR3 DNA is TGTGCCAGCAGCTTAGTCCCAGCGGGAGCGGATGAGCAGTTCTTC. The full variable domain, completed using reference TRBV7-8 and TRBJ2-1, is GAGVSQSPRYKVAKRGQDVALRCDPISGHVSLFWYQQALGQGPEFLTYFQNEAQLDKSGLPSDRFFAERPEGSVSTLKIQRTQQEDSAVYLCASSLVPAGADEQFFGPGTRLTVL.

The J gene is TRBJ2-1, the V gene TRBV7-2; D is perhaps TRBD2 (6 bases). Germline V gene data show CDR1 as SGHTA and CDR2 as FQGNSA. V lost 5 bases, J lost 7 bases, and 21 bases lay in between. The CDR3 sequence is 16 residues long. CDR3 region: CASSQGIREPPNEQFF. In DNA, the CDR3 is TGTGCCAGCAGCCAAGGTATACGGGAGCCTCCAAATGAGCAGTTCTTC.

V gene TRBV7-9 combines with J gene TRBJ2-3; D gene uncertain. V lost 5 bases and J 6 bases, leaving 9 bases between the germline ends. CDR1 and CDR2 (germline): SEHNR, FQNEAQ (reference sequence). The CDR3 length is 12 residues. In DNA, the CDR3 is TGTGCCAGCAGCCCTATCTTGGATACGCAGTATTTT. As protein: CASSPILDTQYF.

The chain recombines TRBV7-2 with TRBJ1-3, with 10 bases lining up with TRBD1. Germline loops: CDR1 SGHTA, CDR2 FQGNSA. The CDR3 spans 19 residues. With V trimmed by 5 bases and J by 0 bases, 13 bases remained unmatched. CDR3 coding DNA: TGTGCCAGCAGCCTACTCCCGGGACAGGGGAGTCGCTCTGGAAACACCATATATTTT. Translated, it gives CASSLLPGQGSRSGNTIYF.

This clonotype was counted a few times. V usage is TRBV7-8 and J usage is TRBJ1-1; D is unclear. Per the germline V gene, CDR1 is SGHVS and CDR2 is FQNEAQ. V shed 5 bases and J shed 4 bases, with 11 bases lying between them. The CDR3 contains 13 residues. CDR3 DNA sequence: TGTGCCAGCAGCATGTTGATCGGCACTGAAGCTTTCTTT. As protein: CASSMLIGTEAFF.

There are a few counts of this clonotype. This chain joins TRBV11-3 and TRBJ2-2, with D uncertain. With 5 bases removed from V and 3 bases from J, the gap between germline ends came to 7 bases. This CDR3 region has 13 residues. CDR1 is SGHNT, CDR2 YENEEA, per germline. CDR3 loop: CASSHTHTGELFF. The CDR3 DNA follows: TGTGCCAGCAGCCATACCCACACCGGGGAGCTGTTTTTT.

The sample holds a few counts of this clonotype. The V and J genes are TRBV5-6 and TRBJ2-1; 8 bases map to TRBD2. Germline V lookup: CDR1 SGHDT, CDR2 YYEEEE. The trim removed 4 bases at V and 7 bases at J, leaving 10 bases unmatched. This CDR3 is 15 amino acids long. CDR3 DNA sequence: TGTGCCAGCAGCCCGACCGGGACTAGTTGGAATGAGCAGTTCTTC. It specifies CASSPTGTSWNEQFF.

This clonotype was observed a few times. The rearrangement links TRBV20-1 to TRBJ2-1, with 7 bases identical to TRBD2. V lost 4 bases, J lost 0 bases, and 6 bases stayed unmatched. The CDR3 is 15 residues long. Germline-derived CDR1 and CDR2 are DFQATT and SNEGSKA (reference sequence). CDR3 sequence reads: CSAIILAYSYNEQFF. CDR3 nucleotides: TGCAGTGCTATAATACTAGCGTACTCCTACAATGAGCAGTTCTTC.

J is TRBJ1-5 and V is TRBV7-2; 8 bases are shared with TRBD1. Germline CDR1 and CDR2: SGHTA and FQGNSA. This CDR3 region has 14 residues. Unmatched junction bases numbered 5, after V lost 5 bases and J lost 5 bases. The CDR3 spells CASSPDRGDQPQHF. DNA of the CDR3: TGTGCCAGCAGCCCCGACAGGGGCGATCAGCCCCAGCATTTT.

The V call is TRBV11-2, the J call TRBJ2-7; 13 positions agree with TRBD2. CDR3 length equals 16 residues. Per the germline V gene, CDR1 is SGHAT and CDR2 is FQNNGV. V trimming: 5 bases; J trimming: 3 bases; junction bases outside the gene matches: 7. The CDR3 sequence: CASSGTSGMGYYEQYF. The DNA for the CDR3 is TGTGCCAGCAGCGGGACTAGCGGGATGGGGTACTACGAGCAGTACTTC.

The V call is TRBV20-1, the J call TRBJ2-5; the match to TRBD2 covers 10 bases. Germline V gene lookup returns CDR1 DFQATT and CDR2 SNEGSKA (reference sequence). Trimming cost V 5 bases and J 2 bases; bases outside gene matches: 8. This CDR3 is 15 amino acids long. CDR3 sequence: CSAFLSGRRQETQYF. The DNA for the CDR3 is TGCAGTGCTTTTCTTAGCGGGAGGAGGCAAGAGACCCAGTACTTC.

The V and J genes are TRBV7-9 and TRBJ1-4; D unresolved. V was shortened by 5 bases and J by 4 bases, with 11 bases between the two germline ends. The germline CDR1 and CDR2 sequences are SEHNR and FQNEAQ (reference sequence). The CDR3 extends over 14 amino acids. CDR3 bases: TGTGCCAGCAGCCTCGGAATAAGTAATGAAAAACTGTTTTTT. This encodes CASSLGISNEKLFF. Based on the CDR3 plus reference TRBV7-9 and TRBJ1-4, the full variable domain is DTGVSQNPRHKITKRGQNVTFRCDPISEHNRLYWYRQTLGQGPEFLTYFQNEAQLEKSRLLSDRFSAERPKGSFSTLEIQRTEQGDSAMYLCASSLGISNEKLFFGSGTQLSVL.

CDR3 bases: TGTGCCAGCAGTTTGGGACTAGTTCTCAATGAGCAGTTCTTC. Amino acid sequence: CASSLGLVLNEQFF. The V gene is TRBV6-2 or TRBV6-3, the J gene TRBJ2-1; 8 nucleotides align to TRBD2. The V gene's germline CDR1 is MNHEY and CDR2 SVGEGT. The CDR3 consists of 14 residues. V lost 4 bases, J lost 6 bases, and 5 bases stayed unmatched.

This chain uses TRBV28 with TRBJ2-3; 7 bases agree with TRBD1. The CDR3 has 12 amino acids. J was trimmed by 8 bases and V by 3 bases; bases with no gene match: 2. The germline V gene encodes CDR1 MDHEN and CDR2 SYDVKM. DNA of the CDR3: TGTGCCAGCAGTTTTGGGGACAGTACGCAGTATTTT. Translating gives CASSFGDSTQYF.

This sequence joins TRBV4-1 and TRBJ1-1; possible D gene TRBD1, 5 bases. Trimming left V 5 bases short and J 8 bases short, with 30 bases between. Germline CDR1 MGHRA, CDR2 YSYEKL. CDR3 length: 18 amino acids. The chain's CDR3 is CASSSLGGRTASEREAFF. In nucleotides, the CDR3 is TGCGCCAGCAGCTCACTGGGGGGACGAACGGCATCCGAGAGGGAAGCTTTCTTT.